This TCR beta chain emerged from a study of T cell responses to AZD1222 COVID-19 vaccine. CDR3 length equals 13 residues. V was clipped by 5 bases and J by 7 bases, with 9 bases between them. Looked up from germline, CDR1 is SGHTA and CDR2 is FQGNSA. The data were produced by immunoSEQ multiplex PCR, yet TCRdb's version contains in-frame clones alone and is incomplete. The sample has more than 80,000 clones; approximately 90% are singletons. The V call is TRBV7-2, the J call TRBJ1-6; D may be TRBD1 (5 bases). This specimen was peripheral blood, taken 28 days after the second AZD1222 dose. This TCR was recovered from an adult who received the AZD1222 COVID-19 vaccine. Here the CDR3 DNA reads TGTGCCAGCAGCCCGAACAGGAATTCACCCCTCCACTTT. Protein sequence: CASSPNRNSPLHF. Full variable domain (remainder filled in from reference TRBV7-2 and TRBJ1-6): GAGVSQSPSNKVTEKGKDVELRCDPISGHTALYWYRQSLGQGLEFLIYFQGNSAPDKSGLPSDRFSAERTGGSVSTLTIQRTQQEDSAVYLCASSPNRNSPLHFGNGTRLTVT.